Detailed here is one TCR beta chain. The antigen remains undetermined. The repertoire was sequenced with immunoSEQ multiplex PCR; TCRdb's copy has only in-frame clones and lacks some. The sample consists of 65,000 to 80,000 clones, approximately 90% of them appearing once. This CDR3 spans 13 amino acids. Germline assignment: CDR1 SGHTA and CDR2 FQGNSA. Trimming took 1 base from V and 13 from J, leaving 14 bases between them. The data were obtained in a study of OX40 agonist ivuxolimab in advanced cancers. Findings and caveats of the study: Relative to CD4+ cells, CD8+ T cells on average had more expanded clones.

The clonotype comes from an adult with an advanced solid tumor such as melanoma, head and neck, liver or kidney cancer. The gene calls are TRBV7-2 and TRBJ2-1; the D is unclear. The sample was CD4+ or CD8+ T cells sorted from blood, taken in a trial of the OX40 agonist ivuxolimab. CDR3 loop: CASSLVEGMDQFF. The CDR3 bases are TGTGCCAGCAGCTTAGTTGAAGGGATGGATCAGTTCTTC.